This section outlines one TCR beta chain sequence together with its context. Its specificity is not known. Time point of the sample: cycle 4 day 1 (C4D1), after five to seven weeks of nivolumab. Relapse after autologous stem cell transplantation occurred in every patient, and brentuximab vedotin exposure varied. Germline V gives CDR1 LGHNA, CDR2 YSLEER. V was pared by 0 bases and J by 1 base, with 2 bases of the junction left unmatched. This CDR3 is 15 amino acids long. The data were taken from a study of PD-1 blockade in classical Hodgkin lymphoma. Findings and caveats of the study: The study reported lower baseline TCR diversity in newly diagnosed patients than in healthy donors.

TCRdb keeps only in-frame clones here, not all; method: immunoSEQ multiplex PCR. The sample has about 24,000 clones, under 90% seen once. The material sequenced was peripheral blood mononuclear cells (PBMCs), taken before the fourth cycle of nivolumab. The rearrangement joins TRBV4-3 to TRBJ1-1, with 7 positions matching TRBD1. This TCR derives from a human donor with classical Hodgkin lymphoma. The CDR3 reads CASSQDTGANTEAFF. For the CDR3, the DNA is TGCGCCAGCAGCCAAGATACAGGGGCGAACACTGAAGCTTTCTTT.